A single sample gave rise to the 25 T cell receptor beta chains below, sequenced in a study of vaccination effects on CD4 cells after COVID-19. No antigen has been identified for these receptors. Before any sequencing was done, the ViraFEST assay used viral peptide pools to expand antigen-specific CD4+ T cells. Once cultured for 10 days, the cells underwent separation to obtain CD4+ T cells. The vaccine given was either BNT162b2 or mRNA-1273, in two doses. The method was immunoSEQ multiplex PCR; TCRdb's version includes in-frame clones alone and lacks a portion of them. The table records 25,000 to 30,000 clones, 65% to 90% of them present only once. The material sequenced was CD4+ T cells from PBMCs cultured with SARS-CoV-2 spike peptides, taken after COVID-19 vaccination. Source of these receptors: a human donor who received a COVID-19 vaccine. Some clones in this sample may be carry-over from other donors' samples.

The J gene is TRBJ1-1, the V gene TRBV9; no firm D call. CDR1 SGDLS and CDR2 YYNGEE come from the germline V gene. V dropped 0 bases and J dropped 4 bases, with 10 bases sitting between them. This CDR3 comprises 14 residues. This chain's CDR3 is CASSVVPLGTEAFF. For the CDR3, the DNA is TGTGCCAGCAGCGTAGTTCCCCTGGGCACTGAAGCTTTCTTT.

The CDR3 DNA reads TGTGCCAGCAGCCAAGAAGGAGGGGGGTCTGGAAACACCATATATTTT. Its protein is CASSQEGGGSGNTIYF. The genes are TRBV3-1 (or the pseudogene TRBV3-2) and TRBJ1-3; tentatively, D is TRBD1 (6 bases). The CDR3 has 16 amino acids. Looked up from germline, CDR1 is LGHDT and CDR2 is YNNKEL (reference sequence). V lost 0 bases, J lost 1 base, and 10 bases lay in between.

The rearrangement links TRBV5-6 to TRBJ1-5, with D possibly TRBD1 on 6 matching bases. CDR1 and CDR2 (germline): SGHDT, YYEEEE. The CDR3 has 15 residues. Trimming removed 3 bases from V and 0 bases from J, with 10 bases in between. CDR3 in amino acids: CASSSQGYSNQPQHF. The CDR3 DNA is TGTGCCAGCAGCTCACAGGGTTATAGCAATCAGCCCCAGCATTTT.

Points on this clone: Other DNA variants within this sample encode the same CDR3. CDR3 sequence: CASSLRAGSTDTQYF. In nucleotides, the CDR3 is TGTGCCAGCAGCTTAAGGGCAGGATCCACAGATACGCAGTATTTT. The chain recombines TRBV7-3 with TRBJ2-3; D gene unclear. Trimming pared 1 base from V and 2 bases from J, leaving 10 bases between. CDR3 length: 15 residues. The germline gives CDR1 SGHTA, CDR2 FQGTGA.

CDR3 sequence: CASSFGIAGGSETQYF. The CDR3 nucleotides read TGTGCCAGCAGCTTCGGTATAGCGGGGGGTTCAGAGACCCAGTACTTC. The chain joins TRBV7-2 to TRBJ2-5, with 10 bases fitting TRBD2. The ends lost 3 bases at V and 4 bases at J; junction bases unmatched: 8. CDR1 and CDR2 (germline): SGHTA, FQGNSA. The CDR3 runs to 16 residues.

This clone was recorded a few times. The chain recombines TRBV28 with TRBJ1-1; D gene unclear. Germline loops: CDR1 MDHEN, CDR2 SYDVKM. The CDR3 has 15 residues. Deletions cut 7 bases from V and 3 bases from J, with 18 bases between. The CDR3 loop reads CASNSLSGSYTEAFF. In DNA form, the CDR3 reads TGTGCCAGCAACTCTCTATCCGGCTCCTACACTGAAGCTTTCTTT.

A single count supports this clone. The chain links TRBV29-1 to TRBJ2-1; 9 bases are shared with TRBD1. Germline V CDR1 and CDR2: SQVTM, ANQGSEA. After removal of 4 bases from V and 1 base from J, the junction contained 8 bases not matched to a gene. The CDR3 length is 16 residues. The CDR3 DNA reads TGCAGCGTTGTGGGACAGGGAGCACGATCCTACAATGAGCAGTTCTTC. It is translated as CSVVGQGARSYNEQFF.

This clone is labeled as large (0.1 to 1%). Written as DNA, the CDR3 is TGCGCCAGCAGACAGGCCCGGAGAACTAATGAAAAACTGTTTTTT. Its protein is CASRQARRTNEKLFF. This rearrangement joins TRBV4-1 to TRBJ1-4; D is perhaps TRBD1 (5 bases). Germline CDR1 reads MGHRA; CDR2 reads YSYEKL. The CDR3 runs 15 residues. With 6 bases removed from V and 1 base from J, the gap between germline ends came to 12 bases.

The chain combines TRBV6-2 or TRBV6-3 with TRBJ2-7; 8 bases agree with TRBD1. V shed 2 bases and J 5 bases; nucleotides not matched to a gene: 2. The CDR3 spans 13 residues. Germline V CDR1 and CDR2: MNHEY, SVGEGT. The CDR3 region has the DNA TGTGCCAGCAGTTACGACAGGGGAAACGAGCAGTACGTC. As protein: CASSYDRGNEQYV.

This clone qualifies as medium-sized. The CDR3 here is CASSLGWTGFYEQYV. In DNA, the CDR3 is TGTGCCAGCAGCTTAGGGTGGACAGGCTTCTACGAGCAGTACGTC. The gene calls are TRBV7-2 and TRBJ2-7, with 7 bases that match TRBD1. Germline lookup yields CDR1 SGHTA and CDR2 FQGNSA. V dropped 1 base and J dropped 3; count of bases not matched to a gene: 6. The CDR3 runs to 15 residues.

Relative to its sample, this clone is medium-sized. V is TRBV29-1 and J is TRBJ2-3, with a tentative D call TRBD1 (6 bases). CDR1 is SQVTM and CDR2 is ANQGSEA in the germline V gene. The CDR3 runs 14 residues. V was clipped by 4 bases and J by 2 bases, with 13 bases between them. The CDR3 DNA reads TGCAGCGTTGTAGGCAGGGGCCTCACAGATACGCAGTATTTT. It specifies CSVVGRGLTDTQYF.

This clone occurred once. The chain combines TRBV7-2 with TRBJ1-5; D is ambiguous. The CDR3 is 13 residues long. CDR1 is SGHTA and CDR2 is FQGNSA in the germline V gene. The ends were cut back, 4 bases at V and 4 bases at J, with 8 bases in the middle. DNA of the CDR3: TGTGCCAGCAGCTCGTTAAGGAATCAGCCCCAGCATTTT. It is translated as CASSSLRNQPQHF.

This rearrangement joins TRBV7-8 to TRBJ1-5; 8 positions match TRBD1. This CDR3 is 15 amino acids long. Germline values: CDR1 SGHVS, CDR2 FQNEAQ. J gave up 2 bases and V 5 bases, and 5 bases lay outside the gene matches. This chain's CDR3 is CASSQDRVGNQPQHF. CDR3 sequence (DNA): TGTGCCAGCAGCCAGGACAGGGTGGGCAATCAGCCCCAGCATTTT.

The chain recombines TRBV19 with TRBJ2-1; D assignment may be TRBD1 or TRBD2 (5 bases each). Per germline, CDR1 LNHDA and CDR2 SQIVND (reference sequence). The V gene lost 4 bases and the J gene lost 0 bases, with 22 bases spanning the gap. The CDR3 runs 19 residues. The CDR3 reads CASSTQPGRGPSSYNEQFF. The DNA for the CDR3 is TGTGCCAGTAGTACTCAGCCGGGACGAGGCCCAAGCTCCTACAATGAGCAGTTCTTC.

This clone has only a few counts. The chain recombines TRBV7-9 with TRBJ2-6; 7 bases are a match to TRBD2. J was trimmed by 2 bases and V by 4 bases; bases with no gene match: 5. CDR1 is SEHNR and CDR2 is FQNEAQ in the germline V gene (reference sequence). This CDR3 spans 16 amino acids. CDR3 DNA: TGTGCCAGCAGCTCTACTGGGGGGGCTGGGGCCAACGTCCTGACTTTC. Its translation: CASSSTGGAGANVLTF.

V and J are TRBV7-3 and TRBJ1-1; possible D gene TRBD1, 6 bases. V was trimmed by 4 bases and J by 3 bases, leaving 15 bases between them. Per germline, CDR1 SGHTA and CDR2 FQGTGA. The CDR3 spans 15 residues. CDR3 DNA sequence: TGTGCCAGCAGCTCGCAGCCCAGGGGAGACACTGAAGCTTTCTTT. The encoded protein is CASSSQPRGDTEAFF.

The V and J genes are TRBV6-5 and TRBJ2-1; TRBD2 aligns across 11 bases. V dropped 5 bases and J dropped 12; count of bases not matched to a gene: 12. CDR3 length equals 15 residues. Germline V gives CDR1 MNHEY, CDR2 SVGAGI. CDR3 DNA sequence: TGTGCCAGCAGTCCGGGACTAGCGGTCCCAATGGGGCAGTTCTTC. This encodes CASSPGLAVPMGQFF.

The chain combines TRBV6-2 or TRBV6-3 with TRBJ2-7, with 11 bases that match TRBD2. The germline V gene encodes CDR1 MNHEY and CDR2 SVGEGT. Trimming removed 6 bases from V and 2 bases from J; junction bases left unmatched: 6. The CDR3 totals 15 residues. The CDR3 DNA reads as TGTGCCAGCAGCCTAACTAGCGGGGGAACCTACGAGCAGTACGTC. Protein product: CASSLTSGGTYEQYV.

The CDR3 DNA follows: TGTGCCATCGGGGGGGGAGGTTGGGGAGAGCAGTACGTC. Its translation: CAIGGGGWGEQYV. The V and J genes are TRBV10-3 and TRBJ2-7; TRBD2 matches 7 bases. V lost 8 bases to trimming and J lost 7 bases; unmatched junction nucleotides: 11. The CDR3 runs to 13 residues. Germline V CDR1 and CDR2: ENHRY, SYGVKD.

This clone was seen a single time. V is TRBV10-2 and J is TRBJ2-5; a weak D match, TRBD2 (5 bases). Trimming pared 8 bases from V and 5 bases from J, leaving 12 bases between. Germline V gene sequence: CDR1 WSHSY, CDR2 SAAADI. The length of the CDR3 is 12 residues. The CDR3 DNA follows: TGCGCCAGCCGCCGCGGGTTGGAGACCCAGTACTTC. Translating it yields CASRRGLETQYF.

The rearrangement joins TRBV4-1 to TRBJ2-5; 8 positions match TRBD2. The CDR3 runs to 21 residues. With V trimmed by 3 bases and J by 4 bases, 25 bases remained unmatched. CDR1 and CDR2 from the germline V gene are MGHRA and YSYEKL. This chain's CDR3 is CASSHPSRSGGWKKLGETQYF. DNA of the CDR3: TGCGCCAGCAGCCACCCTTCCCGGAGCGGGGGTTGGAAAAAGTTGGGAGAGACCCAGTACTTC.

CDR3 region: CAWRATGVSDTQYF. CDR3 DNA: TGTGCCTGGAGGGCGACCGGGGTGTCAGATACGCAGTATTTT. The chain combines TRBV30 with TRBJ2-3, with D tentatively TRBD2 (5 bases). The length of the CDR3 is 14 residues. Looked up from germline, CDR1 is GTSNPN and CDR2 is SVGIG (reference sequence). V was pared by 3 bases and J by 4 bases, with 14 bases between.

This chain links TRBV4-3 with TRBJ2-2, with TRBD1 matching 9 bases. Germline CDR1 and CDR2: LGHNA and YSLEER. This CDR3 comprises 17 residues. V lost 1 base and J lost 5; bases outside the gene matches: 8. The CDR3 nucleotides read TGCGCCAGCAGCCAAGGCCCGGGACAGGGCTATACCGGGGAGCTGTTTTTT. Its translation is CASSQGPGQGYTGELFF.

The chain links TRBV3-1 (or the pseudogene TRBV3-2) to TRBJ2-7; 11 bases map to TRBD1. Looked up from germline, CDR1 is LGHDT and CDR2 is YNNKEL (reference sequence). With V trimmed by 4 bases and J by 7 bases, 6 bases remained unmatched. The CDR3 has 14 amino acids. CDR3 region: CASSLGQGAREQYV. The CDR3 bases are TGTGCCAGCAGCCTAGGACAGGGGGCTCGGGAGCAGTACGTC.

The gene calls are TRBV18 and TRBJ2-5; TRBD2 might be the D (5 bases). The CDR3 has 14 residues. CDR1 is KGHSH and CDR2 is LQKENI in the germline V gene. The V and J ends lost 4 bases and 1 base respectively, with 10 bases between them. The CDR3 protein is CASSRGGLQETQYF. The CDR3 DNA reads as TGTGCCAGCTCACGTGGCGGACTCCAAGAGACCCAGTACTTC. Complete variable domain (other parts from reference TRBV18 and TRBJ2-5): NAGVMQNPRHLVRRRGQEARLRCSPMKGHSHVYWYRQLPEEGLKFMVYLQKENIIDESGMPKERFSAEFPKEGPSILRIQQVVRGDSAAYFCASSRGGLQETQYFGPGTRLLVL.